This T cell receptor (beta chain) was sequenced for a study of T cells in Graves' hyperthyroidism and ophthalmopathy. Germline CDR1 and CDR2: LNHDA and SQIVND (reference sequence). The germline V and J ends were trimmed by 6 bases and 6 bases, with 12 bases remaining between them. This CDR3 contains 14 residues. Study results and limitations: Expanded thyroid clonotypes (above 0.001) were mostly also found in blood. Ophthalmopathy was separated from stable hyperthyroidism by a 13 V-J model. Ophthalmopathy prediction by the model preceded onset by a median about 6.3 months.

TCR beta CDR3 regions were amplified from RNA. The TCR CDR3 first-round RT-PCR relied on the HTBI primer set. TCRdb reprocessed the multiplex PCR reads with MiXCR, giving one entry per CDR3 protein. The data contain hundreds of thousands of distinct CDR3 sequences, over 35% of them singletons. This clonotype was found many times. The antigen remains unidentified. The source material was blood. The source is a man aged 18 to 29 with Graves' hyperthyroidism. The chain couples TRBV19 to TRBJ1-6, with unresolved D. The CDR3 spells CASSRGRANSPLHF. CDR3 DNA: TGTGCCAGTAGCCGAGGTAGGGCTAATTCACCCCTCCACTTT.